The 12 T cell receptor beta chains reported below all come from one sample, sequenced in a study of blood T cells in healthy people across ages. Sample-barcoded 5' priming and a J-beta primer mix drove a second PCR of 7 to 11 cycles. TCRdb reprocessed the 5' RACE reads with MiXCR, giving one entry per CDR3 protein. The table shows about 1.4 million distinct CDR3 sequences, with around 55% occurring only once. The sequencing sample was made of blood. These receptors were taken from a man younger than 35 in good health.

The chain employs TRBV6-2 or TRBV6-3 and TRBJ1-2; TRBD1 might be the D (5 bases). Trimming pared 5 bases from V and 4 bases from J, leaving 14 bases between. From germline, CDR1 is MNHEY and CDR2 SVGEGT. The CDR3 contains 14 residues. The DNA of the CDR3 is TGTGCCAGCAGTAACCAGGGAGTCGGCTATGGCTACACCTTC. Translation: CASSNQGVGYGYTF.

The chain has TRBV4-3 and TRBJ2-7; 10 nucleotides match TRBD1. CDR1 and CDR2 (germline): LGHNA, YSLEER. V lost 4 bases and J lost 4; bases outside the gene matches: 7. The CDR3 is 15 amino acids. In DNA, the CDR3 is TGCGCCAGCAGCCGAGACAGGGGGCGCAGATACGAGCAGTACTTC. Translated: CASSRDRGRRYEQYF.

The rearrangement links TRBV6-5 to TRBJ2-3; D remains unclear. Deletions cut 6 bases from V and 6 bases from J, with 16 bases between. Germline V gene data show CDR1 as MNHEY and CDR2 as SVGAGI. The CDR3 loop spans 14 amino acids. The CDR3 DNA is TGTGCCAGCAGCATGGCCCTCCAGTCGGATACGCAGTATTTT. Residues: CASSMALQSDTQYF.

The genes are TRBV4-1 and TRBJ2-7; D is perhaps TRBD1 or TRBD2 (8 bases each). The V gene lost 0 bases and the J gene lost 12 bases, with 12 bases spanning the gap. Germline lookup yields CDR1 MGHRA and CDR2 YSYEKL. The CDR3 covers 12 residues. CDR3 in DNA: TGCGCCAGCAGCCAAGATAGCGGGACAGGGTACTTC. As protein: CASSQDSGTGYF.

The chain is built from TRBV12-3 or TRBV12-4 and TRBJ1-4; possibly TRBD1 for D (6 bases). The CDR3 is 13 residues long. Trimming removed 11 bases from V and 6 bases from J, with 16 bases in between. The CDR3 spells CAGGAGVDEKLFF. The CDR3 DNA sequence: TGTGCCGGCGGAGCAGGGGTAGATGAAAAACTGTTTTTT.

The rearrangement joins TRBV10-3 to TRBJ2-6; D unresolved. The V gene lost 2 bases and the J gene lost 0 bases, with 11 bases spanning the gap. This CDR3 has 17 residues. Germline V lookup: CDR1 ENHRY, CDR2 SYGVKD. DNA for the CDR3: TGTGCCATCAGTGAGCCGAAGGGTTACTCTGGGGCCAACGTCCTGACTTTC. Residues: CAISEPKGYSGANVLTF.

This CDR3 is CASSPTTGTNPETQYF. CDR3 nucleotides: TGTGCCAGCAGTCCAACCACAGGGACAAACCCGGAGACCCAGTACTTC. The rearrangement links TRBV12-3 or TRBV12-4 to TRBJ2-5; maybe TRBD1 (6 bases). CDR3 length equals 16 residues. V shed 5 bases and J shed 5 bases, with 21 bases lying between them.

The CDR3 sequence: CSVDAGWEQFF. The CDR3 DNA reads TGCAGTGTCGACGCAGGTTGGGAGCAGTTCTTC. This chain uses TRBV20-1 with TRBJ2-1; D gene uncertain. With 7 bases removed from V and 10 bases from J, the gap between germline ends came to 14 bases. Germline values: CDR1 DFQATT, CDR2 SNEGSKA (reference sequence). The CDR3 totals 11 residues.

CDR3 residues: CASSVRGADGDEQFF. CDR3 nucleotides: TGTGCCAGCAGCGTTCGGGGGGCAGACGGCGATGAGCAGTTCTTC. V gene TRBV11-2 combines with J gene TRBJ2-1, with D maybe TRBD2 (7 bases). The V and J ends lost 5 bases and 8 bases respectively, with 19 bases between them. The CDR3 totals 15 residues. Germline-derived CDR1 and CDR2 are SGHAT and FQNNGV.

The chain has TRBV6-2 or TRBV6-3 and TRBJ2-4; 7 nucleotides line up with TRBD2. The last part of the DNA fits TRBJ2-5 better; the J call may be wrong. Germline CDR1 reads MNHEY; CDR2 reads SVGEGT. The CDR3 runs 14 residues. This CDR3 reads CASSYWGGRETQYF. The CDR3 bases are TGTGCCAGCAGTTACTGGGGGGGGAGAGAGACCCAGTACTTC.

This chain connects TRBV10-3 to TRBJ1-1; D is unclear. Germline V gene lookup returns CDR1 ENHRY and CDR2 SYGVKD. Trimming stripped 5 bases from V and 1 base from J, with 14 bases between. The CDR3 runs 15 residues. The CDR3 protein is CAISLSRETNTEAFF. The CDR3 bases are TGTGCCATCAGTCTATCAAGGGAAACGAACACTGAAGCTTTCTTT.

This clonotype was found a few times. CDR3 nucleotide sequence: TGTGCCAGCAGCTTACAGGGGGCTGGTTCACCCCTCCACTTT. As protein: CASSLQGAGSPLHF. The chain uses TRBV7-6 and TRBJ1-6, with 8 bases aligning to TRBD1. The CDR3 is made up of 14 amino acids. V shed 2 bases, J shed 9 bases, and the junction held 3 bases outside the gene matches. Germline CDR1 SGHVS, CDR2 FNYEAQ.